This record covers a single T cell receptor beta chain. The antigen is unknown. This sample is drawn from a study of OX40 agonist ivuxolimab in advanced cancers. For the study at large: Each patient was given ivuxolimab into a vein every 2 weeks, at 0.01 to 10 mg/kg. General study results and limits: Expanded peripheral T-cell antigen specificity went undetermined.

V dropped 0 bases and J dropped 8 bases, with 9 bases sitting between them. CDR3 length: 13 residues. Germline V gives CDR1 SGHTS, CDR2 YDEGEE. TCRdb keeps only in-frame clones here, not all; method: immunoSEQ multiplex PCR. In the table there are 55,000 to 90,000 clones, approximately 86% of which are singletons. The chain combines TRBV5-8 with TRBJ2-1, with D hard to call. The sequence was collected from an adult with an advanced solid tumor such as melanoma, head and neck, liver or kidney cancer. The specimen comprised CD4+ or CD8+ T cells sorted from blood, sampled in a trial of the OX40 agonist ivuxolimab. The CDR3, as DNA: TGTGCCAGCAGCTTGGTTTGGGTCGATGAGCAGTTCTTC. This codes for CASSLVWVDEQFF. The variable domain in full, completed from reference TRBV5-8 and TRBJ2-1, reads EAGVTQSPTHLIKTRGQQATLRCSPISGHTSVYWYQQALGLGLQFLLWYDEGEERNRGNFPPRFSGRQFPNYSSELNVNALELEDSALYLCASSLVWVDEQFFGPGTRLTVL.